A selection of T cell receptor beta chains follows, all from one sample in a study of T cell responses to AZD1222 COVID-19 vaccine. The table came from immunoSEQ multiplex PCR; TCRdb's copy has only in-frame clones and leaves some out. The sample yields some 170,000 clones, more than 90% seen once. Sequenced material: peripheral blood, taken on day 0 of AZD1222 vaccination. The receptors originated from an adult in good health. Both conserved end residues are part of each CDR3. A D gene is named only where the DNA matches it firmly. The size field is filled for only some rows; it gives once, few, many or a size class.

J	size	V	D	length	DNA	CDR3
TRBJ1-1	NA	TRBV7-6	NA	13	TGTGCCAGCAGCTTAGAACCGAACACTGAAGCTTTCTTT	CASSLEPNTEAFF
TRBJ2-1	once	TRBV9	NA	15	TGTGCCAGCAGCGTTCAGGGTCAGGCGAACAATGAGCAGTTCTTC	CASSVQGQANNEQFF
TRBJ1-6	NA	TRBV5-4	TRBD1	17	TGTGCCAGCAGCCCCGGACAGGGTGGACGATTGATTTCACCCCTCCACTTT	CASSPGQGGRLISPLHF
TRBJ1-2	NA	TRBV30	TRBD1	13	TGTGCCTGGAACACAGGGGGGAGCTATGGCTACACCTTC	CAWNTGGSYGYTF
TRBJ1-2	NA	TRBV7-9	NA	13	TGTGCCAGCAGCTTAGAGCTACTCTATGGCTACACCTTC	CASSLELLYGYTF
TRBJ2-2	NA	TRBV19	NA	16	TGTGCCAGTAGTACCCCCCGGGACCAGAACACCGGGGAGCTGTTTTTT	CASSTPRDQNTGELFF
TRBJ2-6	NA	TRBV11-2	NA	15	TGTGCCAGCAGCTTAGTGGACTCTGGGGCCAACGTCCTGACTTTC	CASSLVDSGANVLTF
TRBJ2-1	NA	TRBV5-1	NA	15	TGCGCCAGCAGCTTGGGACTGGAAGGGTGGAATGAGCAGTTCTTC	CASSLGLEGWNEQFF
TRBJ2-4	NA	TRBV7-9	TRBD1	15	TGTGCCAGCAGCGGTCACAGGGGGCAGGTTGACATTCAGTACTTC	CASSGHRGQVDIQYF
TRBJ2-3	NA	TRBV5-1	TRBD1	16	TGCGCCAGCAGCTTTCTAGGGACAGGGAGCACAGATACGCAGTATTTT	CASSFLGTGSTDTQYF
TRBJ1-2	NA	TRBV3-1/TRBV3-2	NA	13	TGTGCCAGCAGCCAAGGAAAAAACTATGGCTACACCTTC	CASSQGKNYGYTF
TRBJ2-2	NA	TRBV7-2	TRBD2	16	TGTGCCAGCAGCTTAGCCGGGAGGGTTACCAGCGGGGAGCTGTTTTTT	CASSLAGRVTSGELFF
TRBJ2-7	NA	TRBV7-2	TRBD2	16	TGTGCCAGCAGCTTAGTGTCGGTGGGAGGGCACTACGAGCAGTACTTC	CASSLVSVGGHYEQYF